This is a list of T cell receptor beta chains from one sample in a study of T cell responses to AZD1222 COVID-19 vaccine. The protocol was immunoSEQ multiplex PCR, while the TCRdb copy is restricted to in-frame clones and leaves out a portion. The sample lists about 200,000 clones; around 92% were seen once. The sample was peripheral blood, taken on day 0 of AZD1222 vaccination. The receptors were gathered from an adult in good health. Both conserved end residues are part of each CDR3. D genes are given only for firm matches. Some rows mark clone size as missing; the rest say once, few, many or name a class of expanded clone.

>TRBV10-1|TRBJ2-7|-|-
CASEGRYEQYF
TGCGCCAGCGAGGGACGTTACGAGCAGTACTTC
>TRBV3-1/TRBV3-2|TRBJ2-7|-|-
CASSLNSGIINEQYF
TGTGCCAGCAGCCTTAACTCAGGGATTATCAACGAGCAGTACTTC
>TRBV5-1|TRBJ1-5|-|once
CASSPTGRGQPQHF
TGCGCCAGCAGTCCCACAGGGAGGGGTCAGCCCCAGCATTTT
>TRBV4-3|TRBJ2-2|-|-
CASSQDRAGELFF
TGCGCCAGCAGCCAAGATCGGGCCGGGGAGCTGTTTTTT
>TRBV15|TRBJ2-2|TRBD1|-
CATSRGTGTTGELFF
TGTGCCACCAGCAGAGGGACAGGGACCACCGGGGAGCTGTTTTTT
>TRBV9|TRBJ1-1|-|-
CASSVVGLGGAFF
TGTGCCAGCAGCGTAGTCGGGCTGGGAGGAGCTTTCTTT
>TRBV5-1|TRBJ1-2|TRBD1|-
CASSLAEGAGYGYTF
TGCGCCAGCAGCTTGGCGGAGGGGGCAGGCTATGGCTACACCTTC
>TRBV2|TRBJ2-2|-|-
CASSGRGRTGELFF
TGTGCCAGCAGTGGGCGGGGGCGGACCGGGGAGCTGTTTTTT
>TRBV19|TRBJ1-1|-|-
CASNSAAGGGTEAFF
TGTGCCAGCAACTCAGCCGCGGGGGGAGGGACTGAAGCTTTCTTT
>TRBV19|TRBJ1-2|-|-
CASTTDWGYTF
TGTGCCAGTACCACCGACTGGGGCTACACCTTC
>TRBV28|TRBJ1-3|-|-
CASTSGLLAGNTIYF
TGTGCCAGCACCTCAGGTCTCCTCGCTGGAAACACCATATATTTT
>TRBV12-3/TRBV12-4|TRBJ1-1|-|-
CASSPQVNTEAFF
TGTGCCAGCAGTCCCCAGGTGAACACTGAAGCTTTCTTT